Below are 8 T cell receptor beta chains sequenced from a single sample in a study of post-analysis software for immune sequencing data. General study findings and limits: In patients, TRBV5-6, TRBV5-1 and TRBV20-1 belonged to four or five TRBV segments found more frequently than in controls.

Every TCR beta cDNA library bore unique molecular identifiers. MiXCR, run by TCRdb on the PCR reads, gives a single entry per CDR3 protein. The table lists 650,000 to 900,000 distinct CDR3 sequences, approximately 44% of them singletons. These receptors have no known antigen. Sequenced material: blood. Source of these receptors: a girl aged 5-17 years with multiple sclerosis.

V and J are TRBV4-3 and TRBJ2-7; D uncertain. CDR1 LGHNA and CDR2 YSLEER come from the germline V gene. This CDR3 is 14 amino acids long. The germline V and J ends were trimmed by 0 bases and 0 bases, with 6 bases remaining between them. The CDR3 spells CASSQDSISYEQYF. The DNA of the CDR3 is TGCGCCAGCAGCCAAGATTCGATCTCCTACGAGCAGTACTTC.

The chain combines TRBV6-1 with TRBJ2-7; D gene ambiguous. Germline assignment: CDR1 MNHNS and CDR2 SASEGT. V dropped 0 bases and J dropped 6 bases, with 6 bases sitting between them. The CDR3 is 12 amino acids. The CDR3 DNA reads TGTGCCAGCAGTGAAGCGGTGGGCGAGCAGTACTTC. The encoded protein is CASSEAVGEQYF.

The chain uses TRBV7-9 and TRBJ2-3; D is perhaps TRBD2 (5 bases). The V gene lost 8 bases and the J gene lost 4 bases, with 10 bases spanning the gap. Germline CDR1 reads SEHNR; CDR2 reads FQNEAQ (reference sequence). The length of the CDR3 is 12 residues. The CDR3 protein is CASRRGADTQYF. The CDR3 DNA reads as TGTGCCAGCCGACGGGGAGCAGATACGCAGTATTTT.

A word on this clonotype: This could be a read error, since a much larger clone is one nucleotide away. The rearrangement joins TRBV21-1 to TRBJ1-2; the table's D call, TRBD1, has no DNA check behind it. TRBV21-1 is designated a pseudogene. The CDR3 extends over 13 amino acids. The CDR3 nucleotides are TGTGCCAGCAGCAAAAAGACAGTTTATGGCTACATCTTC. It translates to CASSKKTVYGYIF.

This clonotype has a handful of counts. V usage is TRBV18 and J usage is TRBJ2-1, with 9 bases that match TRBD1. The CDR3 runs to 16 residues. With 4 bases clipped from V and 9 bases from J, the junction kept 13 bases outside the gene matches. In germline, CDR1 is KGHSH, CDR2 LQKENI. The CDR3 nucleotides read TGTGCCAGCTCACGAGGGTCGGGACAGGGAATGGGTGAGCAGTTCTTC. Protein sequence: CASSRGSGQGMGEQFF.

This sequence joins TRBV10-3 and TRBJ2-7, with TRBD1 matching 9 bases. The CDR3 has 16 amino acids. V trimming: 0 bases; J trimming: 5 bases; junction bases outside the gene matches: 8. From germline, CDR1 is ENHRY and CDR2 SYGVKD. CDR3 sequence (DNA): TGTGCCATCAGTGAGTCAGTCTGGGACAGGGAGAACGAGCAGTACTTC. Translation gives CAISESVWDRENEQYF.

V and J are TRBV5-1 and TRBJ1-2; 7 nucleotides agree with TRBD1. CDR1 is SGHRS and CDR2 is YFSETQ in the germline V gene. The ends lost 1 base at V and 0 bases at J; junction bases unmatched: 3. CDR3 size: 15 residues. Here the CDR3 reads CASSLTGEANYGYTF. The CDR3, as DNA: TGCGCCAGCAGCTTGACAGGGGAAGCTAACTATGGCTACACCTTC.

The sample holds one count of this clonotype. This chain uses TRBV5-1 with TRBJ2-1; 10 bases match TRBD1. There are 14 residues in the CDR3. Germline loops: CDR1 SGHRS, CDR2 YFSETQ. The V gene end was trimmed by 3 bases and the J gene end by 12 bases; junction bases not matched to a gene: 9. The CDR3 spells CASSSGQGDWVQFF. The CDR3 DNA sequence: TGCGCCAGCAGCTCCGGACAGGGGGACTGGGTGCAGTTCTTC. The variable domain in full, completed from reference TRBV5-1 and TRBJ2-1, reads KAGVTQTPRYLIKTRGQQVTLSCSPISGHRSVSWYQQTPGQGLQFLFEYFSETQRNKGNFPGRFSGRQFSNSRSEMNVSTLELGDSALYLCASSSGQGDWVQFFGPGTRLTVL.